These T cell receptor beta chains were read from a single sample in a study of blood T cell repertoires in COVID-19. Some clones are missing from TCRdb's copy, which holds only in-frame ones; the method was immunoSEQ multiplex PCR. Of more than 300,000 clones listed, about 89% were seen once; the top ten hold more than 9%. The specimen sequenced was peripheral blood. Source of these receptors: a woman aged 30 to 39 with COVID-19, enrolled during active disease. Both conserved end residues are part of each CDR3. A D gene is named only where the DNA matches it firmly. Clone size is given for some rows only: seen once, a few or many times, or a class if the clone is expanded.

>TRBJ2-5|-|17|TRBV5-1|-
TGCGCCAGCAGCTTGGAGTTCGGGGGATACGGTCAAGAGACCCAGTACTTC
CASSLEFGGYGQETQYF
>TRBJ1-5|few|16|TRBV6-9|TRBD1
TGTGCCAGCAGCCCCCCGCGGACAGGGAACAATCAGCCCCAGCATTTT
CASSPPRTGNNQPQHF
>TRBJ2-1|-|12|TRBV29-1|TRBD1
TGCAGCGTTGTGGGACAGCACAATGAGCAGTTCTTC
CSVVGQHNEQFF
>TRBJ2-2|-|14|TRBV7-2|-
TGTGCCAGCAGCCCAGGACAGAACACCGGGGAGCTGTTTTTT
CASSPGQNTGELFF
>TRBJ2-5|-|18|TRBV5-8|TRBD1
TGTGCCAGCAGCTCTGATTTGGAGGGGACAGGGGACGGAGAGACCCAGTACTTC
CASSSDLEGTGDGETQYF
>TRBJ2-3|-|18|TRBV21-1|-
TGTGCCAGCAGCAAAGCAAACAGAATCTTAGGTCGGACAGATACGCAGTATTTT
CASSKANRILGRTDTQYF
>TRBJ2-1|-|15|TRBV7-2|-
TGTGCCAGCAGCGTGCGGGGTACTTCCTACAATGAGCAGTTCTTC
CASSVRGTSYNEQFF
>TRBJ2-1|-|16|TRBV5-4|TRBD2
TGTGCCAGCAGCTTGGCCAAGACTAGCGGATACAATGAGCAGTTCTTC
CASSLAKTSGYNEQFF
>TRBJ2-5|-|13|TRBV7-2|-
TGTGCCAGCAGCCTATCGAGGGAAGAGACCCAGTACTTC
CASSLSREETQYF
>TRBJ2-1|-|15|TRBV9|TRBD2
TGTGCCAGCAGCGTAGCGGCGGGAGGGGCCCTTCTGAAGTTCTTC
CASSVAAGGALLKFF
>TRBJ2-2|-|13|TRBV5-5|-
TGTGCCAGCAGCTTGAGGCCCGGGGGGGAGCTGTTTTTT
CASSLRPGGELFF
>TRBJ2-5|few|16|TRBV19|-
TGTGCCAGTAGTATAGGGGCGGAGGGCTCCCAAGAGACCCAGTACTTC
CASSIGAEGSQETQYF
>TRBJ2-2|-|17|TRBV14|TRBD2
TGTGCCAGCAGCCAGGCGAGATGGCGGGAGGGCACCGGGGAGCTGTTTTTT
CASSQARWREGTGELFF
>TRBJ1-2|-|15|TRBV5-4|-
TGTGCCAGCAGCAATGACCAGGGCGGTCTTAGGGGCTACACCTTC
CASSNDQGGLRGYTF
>TRBJ1-1|-|16|TRBV30|TRBD1
TGTGCCTGGAGTGTCAGGTGGGGACAGCGGAACACTGAAGCTTTCTTT
CAWSVRWGQRNTEAFF
>TRBJ2-5|-|16|TRBV24-1|TRBD1
TGTGCCACCAGTGATTCCGGGACAGGGGGATTAGAGACCCAGTACTTC
CATSDSGTGGLETQYF
>TRBJ2-3|-|16|TRBV18|-
TGTGCCAGCTCACCCCAGAGCGGGTCCCCATTAGATACGCAGTATTTT
CASSPQSGSPLDTQYF
>TRBJ2-1|once|16|TRBV7-8|TRBD2
TGTGCCAGCAGCCAAGGGACTAGCGGGAGGAGGAATGAGCAGTTCTTC
CASSQGTSGRRNEQFF
>TRBJ1-1|-|15|TRBV30|TRBD1
TGTGCCTGGACCAAGAAGGGGGCCTCGAACACTGAAGCTTTCTTT
CAWTKKGASNTEAFF
>TRBJ2-7|few|16|TRBV27|TRBD1
TGTGCCAGCAGTTTATCCCCGACAGGGGCGAAAAACGAGCAGTACTTC
CASSLSPTGAKNEQYF
>TRBJ2-5|-|15|TRBV5-1|TRBD1
TGCGCCAGCAGCTGGGTCGACAGGGGGGTGGAGACCCAGTACTTC
CASSWVDRGVETQYF
>TRBJ1-4|once|15|TRBV6-6|TRBD1
TGTGCCAGCATCGGACAGGGGAGCCCTAATGAAAAACTGTTTTTT
CASIGQGSPNEKLFF